The source of this T cell receptor beta chain is a study of T-cell memory formation after mild COVID-19. A note on this clonotype: Its antigen remains unknown.

With constant-segment primers, 5'RACE yielded cDNA libraries of TCR alpha and TCR beta that carried sample barcodes and UMIs. MiXCR, applied by TCRdb to the 5' RACE reads, yields one record per CDR3 protein. The data contain 540,000 or so distinct CDR3 sequences, approximately 20% of them singletons. General study findings and limits: Second-wave clones that peaked on day 37 lacked confirmed SARS-CoV-2 specificity. Pre-infection memory already had some responding clones, implying cross-reactive memory joined.

This TCR derives from an adult woman who had mild COVID-19 (a few samples of this study predate the infection). Cell type and time point are not known. Input material: PBMCs or a T cell subset sorted from them (not recorded which).

CDR3 DNA sequence: TGTGCCAGCAGCCCAGGGGGGGGGAATACGCAGTATTTT. Its translation is CASSPGGGNTQYF. The chain uses TRBV7-2 and TRBJ2-3, with D perhaps assigned TRBD1 or TRBD2 (7 bases each). The CDR3 spans 13 residues. From germline, CDR1 is SGHTA and CDR2 FQGNSA. V lost 5 bases, J lost 7 bases, and 13 bases lay in between.